These 28 T cell receptor beta chains share one sample of origin, sequenced in a study of T cell changes during pregnancy in multiple sclerosis (dated by TCRdb to the late 2010s). Libraries were built with the immunoSEQ multiplex PCR assay. Here the immuneACCESS table is served through TCRdb, limited to in-frame sequences with V and J called. Missing clones are a known gap in these copies; in checked studies unresolved V genes cover under half, and the rest lacks a known reason. The sample includes around 31,000 clones, with about 92% observed a single time. In total, the top ten clones hold 0.35% to 0.5% of the sample. Material: CD4+ T cells from peripheral blood mononuclear cells, obtained in the second trimester of pregnancy. Receptors originate from a female donor with multiple sclerosis, enrolled in a pregnancy study.

The rearrangement links TRBV6-5 to TRBJ2-3; 11 positions agree with TRBD2. V shed 8 bases and J 3 bases; nucleotides not matched to a gene: 1. The CDR3 has 13 amino acids. Germline assignment: CDR1 MNHEY and CDR2 SVGAGI. The CDR3 DNA reads TGTGCCAGCGGGACTAGCGGTACAGATACGCAGTATTTT. Translation: CASGTSGTDTQYF.

The rearrangement joins TRBV9 to TRBJ2-3, with 7 bases that match TRBD1. V shed 0 bases, J shed 6 bases, and the junction held 7 bases outside the gene matches. CDR1 is SGDLS, CDR2 YYNGEE, per germline. The CDR3 length is 15 residues. The CDR3 DNA reads TGTGCCAGCAGCGTAGGCCCCCAACAGGGGGATACGCAGTATTTT. Amino acids: CASSVGPQQGDTQYF.

The count of this clone is one. The gene calls are TRBV7-8 and TRBJ2-7; 11 bases agree with TRBD2. The length of the CDR3 is 17 residues. Germline assignment: CDR1 SGHVS and CDR2 FQNEAQ. V trimming: 5 bases; J trimming: 0 bases; junction bases outside the gene matches: 9. The CDR3 protein is CASSPMGLAVISYEQYF. CDR3 bases: TGTGCCAGCAGCCCGATGGGACTAGCGGTCATCTCCTACGAGCAGTACTTC.

The chain uses TRBV6-1 and TRBJ2-1, with 10 bases aligning to TRBD2. Per the germline V gene, CDR1 is MNHNS and CDR2 is SASEGT. This CDR3 is 14 amino acids long. Unmatched junction bases numbered 2, after V lost 6 bases and J lost 3 bases. DNA for the CDR3: TGTGCCAGCAGACCTAGCGGGAGCTACAATGAGCAGTTCTTC. Its protein is CASRPSGSYNEQFF.

The J gene is TRBJ1-4, the V gene TRBV28; D ambiguous. This CDR3 contains 16 residues. In germline, CDR1 is MDHEN, CDR2 SYDVKM. The germline V and J ends were trimmed by 6 bases and 3 bases, with 17 bases remaining between them. For the CDR3, the DNA is TGTGCCAGCAGCCCGATGTCAGGCCGATCTAATGAAAAACTGTTTTTT. Translating it yields CASSPMSGRSNEKLFF. The full variable domain, with the rest looked up from reference TRBV28 and TRBJ1-4, is DVKVTQSSRYLVKRTGEKVFLECVQDMDHENMFWYRQDPGLGLRLIYFSYDVKMKEKGDIPEGYSVSREKKERFSLILESASTNQTSMYLCASSPMSGRSNEKLFFGSGTQLSVL.

Regarding this clone: Its ends do not fully match the called genes, so a read error is possible. The chain joins TRBV7-8 to TRBJ2-7; D is possibly TRBD2 (6 bases). In germline, CDR1 is SGHVS, CDR2 FQNEAQ. This CDR3 has 12 residues. CDR3 nucleotide sequence: TGTGCCAGCAGCTACGGCTCTAGCGAGCGCTTATTC. As protein: CASSYGSSERLF.

V and J are TRBV18 and TRBJ1-1; D perhaps matches TRBD1 (6 bases). There are 13 residues in the CDR3. V lost 2 bases, J lost 14 bases, and 18 bases lay in between. Germline V gene sequence: CDR1 KGHSH, CDR2 LQKENI. The CDR3 bases are TGTGCCAGCTCACCATCCAGGGGTTGGGACCGCTTCTTT. Its translation: CASSPSRGWDRFF.

J is TRBJ1-2 and V is TRBV19; D gene ambiguous. CDR3 size: 13 residues. Germline V gene lookup returns CDR1 LNHDA and CDR2 SQIVND (reference sequence). V was pared by 2 bases and J by 7 bases, with 11 bases between. The CDR3 DNA follows: TGTGCCAGTAGTATATCCTTACAGAGTGGCTACACCTTC. As protein: CASSISLQSGYTF.

CDR3 nucleotide sequence: TGTGCCAGCAGGAATGGTGCGGATGGCTACACCTTC. Translated: CASRNGADGYTF. This chain connects TRBV6-5 to TRBJ1-2, with unresolved D. Trimming stripped 6 bases from V and 6 bases from J, with 11 bases between. Germline loops: CDR1 MNHEY, CDR2 SVGAGI. This CDR3 has 12 residues.

The J gene is TRBJ1-1, the V gene TRBV28; D might be TRBD1 (5 bases). The CDR3 is 11 amino acids. Germline V lookup: CDR1 MDHEN, CDR2 SYDVKM. Trimming removed 11 bases at V and 8 bases at J, with 15 bases between. The CDR3 DNA reads TGTGCCGCCCTGGGGGGGAGGGAAGCTTTCTTT. It translates to CAALGGREAFF.

The chain combines TRBV12-5 with TRBJ2-3; maybe TRBD2 (5 bases). Trimming removed 2 bases at V and 3 bases at J, with 15 bases between. The CDR3 sequence is 16 residues long. Germline V gene lookup returns CDR1 LGHNT and CDR2 FRNRAP. CDR3 in DNA: TGTGCTAGTGGTTTGTACCCCCCGGGAACAACAGATACGCAGTATTTT. As protein: CASGLYPPGTTDTQYF.

This chain joins TRBV5-1 and TRBJ2-7, with D tentatively TRBD1 (5 bases). This CDR3 has 14 residues. The V and J ends lost 0 bases and 6 bases respectively, with 13 bases between them. Germline CDR1 SGHRS, CDR2 YFSETQ. CDR3 sequence: CASSLEHRPREQYF. For the CDR3, the DNA is TGCGCCAGCAGCTTGGAACACAGGCCCCGCGAGCAGTACTTC.

The gene calls are TRBV5-5 and TRBJ1-2; 10 nucleotides line up with TRBD1. The CDR3 has 18 residues. The V gene end was trimmed by 0 bases and the J gene end by 6 bases; junction bases not matched to a gene: 14. Germline-derived CDR1 and CDR2 are SGHKS and YYEKEE (reference sequence). The CDR3 protein is CASSLAVGDRGYGDGYTF. CDR3 bases: TGTGCCAGCAGCTTGGCCGTCGGGGACAGGGGCTACGGGGATGGCTACACCTTC. Supplemented by reference TRBV5-5 and TRBJ1-2, the full variable domain reads DAGVTQSPTHLIKTRGQQVTLRCSPISGHKSVSWYQQVLGQGPQFIFQYYEKEERGRGNFPDRFSARQFPNYSSELNVNALLLGDSALYLCASSLAVGDRGYGDGYTFGSGTRLTVV.

The chain recombines TRBV11-2 with TRBJ1-1; 7 nucleotides match TRBD1. The length of the CDR3 is 15 residues. Germline trimming cut 5 bases from V and 6 bases from J; bases unmatched to any gene: 12. Per the germline V gene, CDR1 is SGHAT and CDR2 is FQNNGV. CDR3 DNA sequence: TGTGCCAGCAGCCAGTTTTCGACAGGGCTGGCTGAAGCTTTCTTT. Its protein product is CASSQFSTGLAEAFF.

Comment on this clone: One end of the junction varies from germline; a read error may be responsible. This chain links TRBV19 with TRBJ2-2, with D perhaps TRBD1 (5 bases). The CDR3 length is 13 residues. Germline V gene lookup returns CDR1 LNHDA and CDR2 SQIVND (reference sequence). CDR3 residues: CASSIGAYGELFF. The DNA for the CDR3 is TGTGCCAGTAGCATAGGGGCGTACGGGGAGCTGTTTTTT.

V and J are TRBV27 and TRBJ2-3; the match to TRBD2 covers 10 bases. V was pared by 4 bases and J by 3 bases, with 10 bases of the junction left unmatched. The germline V gene encodes CDR1 MNHEY and CDR2 SMNVEV (reference sequence). The CDR3 runs 17 residues. The CDR3 loop is CASSSPSGRGWTDTQYF. CDR3 nucleotide sequence: TGTGCCAGCAGTTCCCCTAGCGGGAGAGGCTGGACAGATACGCAGTATTTT.

This clone was picked up one time. J is TRBJ1-5 and V is TRBV19; D ambiguous. Deletions cut 3 bases from V and 5 bases from J, with 17 bases between. The CDR3 sequence is 16 residues long. Germline V gene lookup returns CDR1 LNHDA and CDR2 SQIVND (reference sequence). The CDR3 sequence: CASSIHGGTGYQPQHF. The CDR3 DNA is TGTGCCAGTAGTATTCACGGAGGAACGGGGTATCAGCCCCAGCATTTT.

This chain joins TRBV5-6 and TRBJ2-7, with 9 bases fitting TRBD1. The CDR3 sequence is 16 residues long. With 4 bases clipped from V and 3 bases from J, the junction kept 11 bases outside the gene matches. Germline CDR1 is SGHDT and CDR2 is YYEEEE. In DNA form, the CDR3 reads TGTGCCAGCAGCCTACCTGGGACAGGGAAAGACTACGAGCAGTACTTC. Translated, it gives CASSLPGTGKDYEQYF.

This chain links TRBV5-4 with TRBJ2-1, with D possibly matching TRBD2 (5 bases). The CDR3 runs 16 residues. Trimming cost V 4 bases and J 0 bases, with 14 bases left between them. The germline CDR1 and CDR2 sequences are SGHNT and YYREEE (reference sequence). The CDR3 DNA reads TGTGCCAGCAGCACTGAAGCGGCCAGCTCCTACAATGAGCAGTTCTTC. This codes for CASSTEAASSYNEQFF.

This chain uses TRBV5-1 with TRBJ1-2; TRBD1 aligns across 8 bases. Trimming removed 5 bases from V and 5 bases from J; junction bases left unmatched: 8. Germline V gene lookup returns CDR1 SGHRS and CDR2 YFSETQ. The CDR3 is made up of 14 amino acids. In DNA, the CDR3 is TGCGCCAGCAGACCGCCGGGACAGGATTATGGCTACACCTTC. It is translated as CASRPPGQDYGYTF.

This clone showed up just a few times. The V gene is TRBV7-8, the J gene TRBJ2-1; 9 positions agree with TRBD2. CDR3 length equals 16 residues. Per germline, CDR1 SGHVS and CDR2 FQNEAQ. With 4 bases clipped from V and 7 bases from J, the junction kept 11 bases outside the gene matches. The CDR3 nucleotides read TGTGCCAGCAGCTCATTCAGGGCGGGAGGGCGGAATGAGCAGTTCTTC. This encodes CASSSFRAGGRNEQFF. The full variable domain, in which reference TRBV7-8 and TRBJ2-1 provide the parts outside the CDR3, is GAGVSQSPRYKVAKRGQDVALRCDPISGHVSLFWYQQALGQGPEFLTYFQNEAQLDKSGLPSDRFFAERPEGSVSTLKIQRTQQEDSAVYLCASSSFRAGGRNEQFFGPGTRLTVL.

This clone was observed once. This chain links TRBV4-1 with TRBJ1-1, with D uncertain. This CDR3 contains 17 residues. Germline V gene sequence: CDR1 MGHRA, CDR2 YSYEKL. The germline V and J ends were trimmed by 0 bases and 0 bases, with 14 bases remaining between them. The CDR3 DNA sequence: TGCGCCAGCAGCCAAGATATCCTGCCGGGATTGAACACTGAAGCTTTCTTT. This gives the protein CASSQDILPGLNTEAFF.

Turning to this clone: The same CDR3 can be traced to other DNA sequences in this sample. The CDR3 DNA reads as TGTGCCAGCAGCGGGGAAGGCGATCAGCCCCAGCATTTT. This gives the protein CASSGEGDQPQHF. The chain is built from TRBV2 and TRBJ1-5; no definite D call. CDR3 length equals 13 residues. Germline loops: CDR1 SNHLY, CDR2 FYNNEI. Trimming took 6 bases from V and 5 from J, leaving 11 bases between them.

The chain couples TRBV7-9 to TRBJ2-7, with D perhaps matching TRBD2 (6 bases). The CDR3 covers 17 residues. V was shortened by 5 bases and J by 0 bases, with 20 bases between the two germline ends. Germline V gives CDR1 SEHNR, CDR2 FQNEAQ (reference sequence). The CDR3 protein is CASSKGPERVLSYEQYF. CDR3 nucleotide sequence: TGTGCCAGCAGCAAGGGACCCGAGCGGGTACTCTCCTACGAGCAGTACTTC.

The count of this clone is one. This chain uses TRBV5-1 with TRBJ2-3, with TRBD1 matching over 7 bases. V shed 4 bases, J shed 4 bases, and the junction held 9 bases outside the gene matches. Germline values: CDR1 SGHRS, CDR2 YFSETQ. The CDR3 runs 15 residues. The CDR3 is CASSLTWTGADTQYF. The CDR3 bases are TGCGCCAGCAGCCTCACCTGGACAGGAGCAGATACGCAGTATTTT.

This chain links TRBV2 with TRBJ2-1; perhaps TRBD1 as D (6 bases). The CDR3 spans 13 residues. Trimming left V 10 bases short and J 5 bases short, with 15 bases between. Germline CDR1 SNHLY, CDR2 FYNNEI. The CDR3 DNA is TGTGCCACCCAGGGGAGCGCCCACAATGAGCAGTTCTTC. It yields the protein CATQGSAHNEQFF. Full variable domain (missing parts from reference TRBV2 and TRBJ2-1): EPEVTQTPSHQVTQMGQEVILRCVPISNHLYFYWYRQILGQKVEFLVSFYNNEISEKSEIFDDQFSVERPDGSNFTLKIRSTKLEDSAMYFCATQGSAHNEQFFGPGTRLTVL.

CDR3 in amino acids: CASSLVSGSYNEQFF. CDR3 DNA sequence: TGTGCCAGCAGCTTGGTTAGCGGCTCCTACAATGAGCAGTTCTTC. The V call is TRBV5-5, the J call TRBJ2-1; TRBD2 is a possible D gene (6 bases). This CDR3 region has 15 residues. Per germline, CDR1 SGHKS and CDR2 YYEKEE (reference sequence). V was shortened by 0 bases and J by 0 bases, with 7 bases between the two germline ends.

This chain links TRBV7-8 with TRBJ2-3; 7 nucleotides align to TRBD2. With V trimmed by 6 bases and J by 3 bases, 3 bases remained unmatched. The CDR3 contains 13 residues. Looked up from germline, CDR1 is SGHVS and CDR2 is FQNEAQ. The CDR3 nucleotides are TGTGCCAGCAGGGCGGGAGATACAGATACGCAGTATTTT. The encoded protein is CASRAGDTDTQYF.